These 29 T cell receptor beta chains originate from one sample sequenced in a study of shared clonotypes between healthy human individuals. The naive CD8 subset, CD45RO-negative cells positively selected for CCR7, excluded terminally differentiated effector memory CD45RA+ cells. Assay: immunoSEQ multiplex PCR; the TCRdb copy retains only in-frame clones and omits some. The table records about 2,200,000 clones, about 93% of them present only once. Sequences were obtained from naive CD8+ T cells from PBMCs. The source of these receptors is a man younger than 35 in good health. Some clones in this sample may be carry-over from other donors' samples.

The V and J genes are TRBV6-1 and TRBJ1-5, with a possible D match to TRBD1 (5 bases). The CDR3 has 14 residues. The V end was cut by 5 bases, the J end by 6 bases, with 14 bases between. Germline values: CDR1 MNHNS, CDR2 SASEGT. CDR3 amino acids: CASSWLGEGQPQHF. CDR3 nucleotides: TGTGCCAGCAGTTGGTTGGGGGAGGGTCAGCCCCAGCATTTT.

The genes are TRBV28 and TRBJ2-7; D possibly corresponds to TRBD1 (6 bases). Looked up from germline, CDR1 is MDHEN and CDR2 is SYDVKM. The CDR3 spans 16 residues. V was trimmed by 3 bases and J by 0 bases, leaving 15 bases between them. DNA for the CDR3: TGTGCCAGCAGTTTCGCCCTACAGGGTAACTCCTACGAGCAGTACTTC. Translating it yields CASSFALQGNSYEQYF.

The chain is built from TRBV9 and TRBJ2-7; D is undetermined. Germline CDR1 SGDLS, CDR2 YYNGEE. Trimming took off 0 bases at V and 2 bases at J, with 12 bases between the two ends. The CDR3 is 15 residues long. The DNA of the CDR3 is TGTGCCAGCAGCGTAGAGCCAGGACCTCCCTACGAGCAGTACTTC. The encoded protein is CASSVEPGPPYEQYF.

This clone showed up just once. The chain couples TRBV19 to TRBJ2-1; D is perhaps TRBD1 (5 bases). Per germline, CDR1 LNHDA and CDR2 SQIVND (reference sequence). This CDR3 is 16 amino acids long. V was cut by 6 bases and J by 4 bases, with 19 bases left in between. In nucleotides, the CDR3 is TGTGCCAGTAGCACAAGAGACAGCGACCCGTACAATGAGCAGTTCTTC. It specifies CASSTRDSDPYNEQFF.

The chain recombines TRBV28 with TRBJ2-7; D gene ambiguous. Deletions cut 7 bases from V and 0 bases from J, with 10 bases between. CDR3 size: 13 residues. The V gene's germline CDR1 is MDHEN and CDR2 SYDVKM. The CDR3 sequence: CASTTRSSYEQYF. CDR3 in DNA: TGTGCCAGCACAACACGAAGCTCCTACGAGCAGTACTTC.

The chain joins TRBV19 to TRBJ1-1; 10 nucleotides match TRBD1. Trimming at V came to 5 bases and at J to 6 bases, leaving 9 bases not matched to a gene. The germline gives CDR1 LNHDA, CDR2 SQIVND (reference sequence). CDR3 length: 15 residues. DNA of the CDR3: TGTGCCAGTAGTTTTGAGGGGACAGGGGTTCCTGAAGCTTTCTTT. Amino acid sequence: CASSFEGTGVPEAFF.

This CDR3 is CASSLVRGENEQYF. CDR3 in DNA: TGTGCCAGCAGCTTAGTGCGGGGGGAGAACGAGCAGTACTTC. The rearrangement joins TRBV7-9 to TRBJ2-7, with 8 bases that match TRBD2. Looked up from germline, CDR1 is SEHNR and CDR2 is FQNEAQ (reference sequence). The CDR3 has 14 amino acids. The V segment lost 1 base and the J segment 5 bases; nucleotides outside the gene matches: 4.

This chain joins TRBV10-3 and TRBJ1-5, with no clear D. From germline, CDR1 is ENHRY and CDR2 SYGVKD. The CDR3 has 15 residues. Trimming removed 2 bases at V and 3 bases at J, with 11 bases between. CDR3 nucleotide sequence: TGTGCCATCAGTGAGAGTTTGTTAGCCAATCAGCCCCAGCATTTT. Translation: CAISESLLANQPQHF.

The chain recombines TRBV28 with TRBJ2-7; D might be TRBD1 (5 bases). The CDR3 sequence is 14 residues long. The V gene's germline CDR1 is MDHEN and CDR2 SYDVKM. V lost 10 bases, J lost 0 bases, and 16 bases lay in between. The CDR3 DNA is TGTGCCACCTCACTAACAGGAAGCTCCTACGAGCAGTACTTC. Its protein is CATSLTGSSYEQYF.

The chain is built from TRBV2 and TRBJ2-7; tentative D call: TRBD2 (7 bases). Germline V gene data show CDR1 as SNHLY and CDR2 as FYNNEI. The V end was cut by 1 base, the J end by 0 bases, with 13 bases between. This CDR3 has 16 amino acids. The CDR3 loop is CASSEGGGWSSYEQYF. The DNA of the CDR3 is TGTGCCAGCAGTGAAGGGGGGGGCTGGAGCTCCTACGAGCAGTACTTC.

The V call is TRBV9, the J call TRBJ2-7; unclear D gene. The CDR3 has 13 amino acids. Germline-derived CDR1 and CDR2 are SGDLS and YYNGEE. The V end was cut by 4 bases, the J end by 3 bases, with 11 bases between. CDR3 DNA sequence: TGTGCCAGCAGCCCAAGTTCGCGCTACGAGCAGTACTTC. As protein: CASSPSSRYEQYF.

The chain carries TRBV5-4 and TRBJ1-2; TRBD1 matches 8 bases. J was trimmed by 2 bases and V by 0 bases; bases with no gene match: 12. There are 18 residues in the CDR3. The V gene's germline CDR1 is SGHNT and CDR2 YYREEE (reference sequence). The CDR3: CASSLGERYRDRNYGYTF. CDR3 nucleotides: TGTGCCAGCAGCTTGGGAGAGCGTTACCGGGACAGGAACTATGGCTACACCTTC.

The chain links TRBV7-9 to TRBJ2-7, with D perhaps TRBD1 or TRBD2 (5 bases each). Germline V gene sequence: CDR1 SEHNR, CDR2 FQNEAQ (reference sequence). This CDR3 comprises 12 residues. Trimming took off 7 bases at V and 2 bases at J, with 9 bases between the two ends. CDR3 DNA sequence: TGTGCCAGCACGGGGCACACCTACGAGCAGTACTTC. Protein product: CASTGHTYEQYF.

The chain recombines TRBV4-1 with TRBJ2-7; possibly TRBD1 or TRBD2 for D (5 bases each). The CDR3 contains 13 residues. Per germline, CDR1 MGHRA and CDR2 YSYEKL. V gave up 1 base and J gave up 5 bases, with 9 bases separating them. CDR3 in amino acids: CASSQVEGHEQYF. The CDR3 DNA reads TGCGCCAGCAGCCAAGTAGAGGGGCACGAGCAGTACTTC.

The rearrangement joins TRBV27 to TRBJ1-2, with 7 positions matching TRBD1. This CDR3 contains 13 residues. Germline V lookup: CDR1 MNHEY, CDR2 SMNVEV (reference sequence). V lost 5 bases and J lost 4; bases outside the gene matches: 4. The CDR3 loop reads CASSPDRTYGYTF. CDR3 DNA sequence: TGTGCCAGCAGTCCGGACAGGACCTATGGCTACACCTTC.

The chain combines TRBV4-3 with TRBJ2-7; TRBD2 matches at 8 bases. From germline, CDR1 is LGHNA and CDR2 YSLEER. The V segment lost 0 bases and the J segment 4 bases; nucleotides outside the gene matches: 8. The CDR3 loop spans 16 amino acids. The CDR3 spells CASSQDPAGVGYEQYF. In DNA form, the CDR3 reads TGCGCCAGCAGCCAAGATCCAGCGGGAGTCGGGTACGAGCAGTACTTC.

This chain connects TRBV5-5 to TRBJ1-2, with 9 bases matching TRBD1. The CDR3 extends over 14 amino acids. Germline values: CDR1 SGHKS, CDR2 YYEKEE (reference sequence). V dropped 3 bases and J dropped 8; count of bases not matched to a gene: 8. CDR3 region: CASSSRDRAPGYTF. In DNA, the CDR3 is TGTGCCAGCAGCTCCCGGGACAGGGCTCCCGGCTACACCTTC. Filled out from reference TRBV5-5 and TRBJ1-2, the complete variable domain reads DAGVTQSPTHLIKTRGQQVTLRCSPISGHKSVSWYQQVLGQGPQFIFQYYEKEERGRGNFPDRFSARQFPNYSSELNVNALLLGDSALYLCASSSRDRAPGYTFGSGTRLTVV.

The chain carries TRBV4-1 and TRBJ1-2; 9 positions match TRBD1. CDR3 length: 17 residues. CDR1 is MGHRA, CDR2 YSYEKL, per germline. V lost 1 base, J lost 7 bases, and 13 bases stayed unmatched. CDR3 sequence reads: CASSQVWGKQGARGYTF. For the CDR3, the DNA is TGCGCCAGCAGCCAAGTTTGGGGCAAACAGGGGGCGCGTGGCTACACCTTC.

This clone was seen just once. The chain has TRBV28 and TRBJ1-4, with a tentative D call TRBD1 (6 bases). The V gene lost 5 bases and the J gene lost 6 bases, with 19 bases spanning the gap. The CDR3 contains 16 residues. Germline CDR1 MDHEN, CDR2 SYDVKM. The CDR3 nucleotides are TGTGCCAGCAGTGGACAGCAGGAAACGGTGGATGAAAAACTGTTTTTT. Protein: CASSGQQETVDEKLFF.

For the CDR3, the DNA is TGTGCCAGCAGCTACGAACAGGGTTCTGAAGCTTTCTTT. Translating gives CASSYEQGSEAFF. The rearrangement links TRBV7-9 to TRBJ1-1; perhaps TRBD1 as D (6 bases). The length of the CDR3 is 13 residues. Germline V CDR1 and CDR2: SEHNR, FQNEAQ (reference sequence). Between the trimmed V and J ends, which lost 4 bases and 6 bases, there was a span of 12 bases.

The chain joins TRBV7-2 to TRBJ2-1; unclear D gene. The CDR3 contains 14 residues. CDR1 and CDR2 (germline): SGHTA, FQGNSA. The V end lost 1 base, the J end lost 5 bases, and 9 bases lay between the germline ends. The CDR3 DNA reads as TGTGCCAGCAGCTTAGTAACTACCAACAATGAGCAGTTCTTC. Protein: CASSLVTTNNEQFF.

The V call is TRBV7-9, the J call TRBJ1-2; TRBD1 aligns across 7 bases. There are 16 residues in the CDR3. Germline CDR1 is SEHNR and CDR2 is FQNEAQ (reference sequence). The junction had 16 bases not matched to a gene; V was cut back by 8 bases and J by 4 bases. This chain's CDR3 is CASGEGGTERIYGYTF. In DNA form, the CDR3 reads TGTGCCAGCGGGGAGGGGGGGACAGAACGGATCTATGGCTACACCTTC. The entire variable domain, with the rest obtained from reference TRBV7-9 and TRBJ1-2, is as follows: DTGVSQNPRHKITKRGQNVTFRCDPISEHNRLYWYRQTLGQGPEFLTYFQNEAQLEKSRLLSDRFSAERPKGSFSTLEIQRTEQGDSAMYLCASGEGGTERIYGYTFGSGTRLTVV.

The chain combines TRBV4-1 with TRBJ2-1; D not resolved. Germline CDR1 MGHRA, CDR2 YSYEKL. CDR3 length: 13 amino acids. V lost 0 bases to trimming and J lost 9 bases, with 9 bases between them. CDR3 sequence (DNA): TGCGCCAGCAGCCAAGAGTCGCAGGTTGAGCAGTTCTTC. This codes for CASSQESQVEQFF.

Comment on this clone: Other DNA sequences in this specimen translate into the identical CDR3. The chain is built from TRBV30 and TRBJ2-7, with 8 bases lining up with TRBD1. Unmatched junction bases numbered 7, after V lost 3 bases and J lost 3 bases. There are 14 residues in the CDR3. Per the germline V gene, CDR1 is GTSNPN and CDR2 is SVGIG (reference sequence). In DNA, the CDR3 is TGTGCCTGGAGCCCCGGGACAGGATTCTACGAGCAGTACTTC. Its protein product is CAWSPGTGFYEQYF.

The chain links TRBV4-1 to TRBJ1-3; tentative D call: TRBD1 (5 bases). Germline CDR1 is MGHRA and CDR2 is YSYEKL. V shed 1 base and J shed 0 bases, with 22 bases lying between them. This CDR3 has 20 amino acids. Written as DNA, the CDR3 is TGCGCCAGCAGCCAAGTCGGGTCACAGGCTCCCCCAGCCTCTGGAAACACCATATATTTT. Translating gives CASSQVGSQAPPASGNTIYF.

The CDR3 nucleotides are TGTGCCAGCAGCTGGGGACAGGGGGCTACCTACGAGCAGTACTTC. It is translated as CASSWGQGATYEQYF. This chain uses TRBV7-9 with TRBJ2-7; 12 bases agree with TRBD1. Germline-derived CDR1 and CDR2 are SEHNR and FQNEAQ (reference sequence). The CDR3 has 15 residues. Trimming at V came to 4 bases and at J to 2 bases, leaving 3 bases not matched to a gene.

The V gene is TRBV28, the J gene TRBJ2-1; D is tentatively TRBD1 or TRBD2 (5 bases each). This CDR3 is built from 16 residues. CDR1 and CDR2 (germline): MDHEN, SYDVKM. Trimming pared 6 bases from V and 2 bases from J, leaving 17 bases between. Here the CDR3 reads CASSLTPWGTYNEQFF. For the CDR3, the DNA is TGTGCCAGCAGCCTTACTCCTTGGGGGACCTACAATGAGCAGTTCTTC.

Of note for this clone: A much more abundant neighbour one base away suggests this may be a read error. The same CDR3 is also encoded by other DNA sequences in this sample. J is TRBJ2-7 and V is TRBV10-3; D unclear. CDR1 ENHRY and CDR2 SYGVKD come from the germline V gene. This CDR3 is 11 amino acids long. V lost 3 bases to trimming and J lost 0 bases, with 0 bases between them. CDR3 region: CAISDSYEQYF. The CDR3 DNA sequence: TGTGCCATCAGTGACTCCTACGAGCAGTACTTC.

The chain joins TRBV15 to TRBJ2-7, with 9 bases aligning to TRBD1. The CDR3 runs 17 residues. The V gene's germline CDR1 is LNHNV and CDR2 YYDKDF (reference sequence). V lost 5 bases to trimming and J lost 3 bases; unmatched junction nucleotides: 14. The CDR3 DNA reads TGTGCCACCAGCCCAAGAGACGGGACAGGGAGCAGCTACGAGCAGTACTTC. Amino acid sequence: CATSPRDGTGSSYEQYF.